These 7 T cell receptor beta chains share one sample of origin, sequenced in a study of cytomegalovirus exposure and HLA in healthy donors. Use of 60 Vbeta and 13 Jbeta primers characterized the PCR. Clones were read by immunoSEQ multiplex PCR, and TCRdb kept only the in-frame ones, dropping some. This sample yields about 170,000 clones, of which roughly 60% are seen a single time; around 2.9% belongs to the top ten. Sequencing input: PBMCs. All receptors derive from a man aged 35-49 years in good health and CMV-seronegative.

This clone appeared a few times. V is TRBV14 and J is TRBJ2-1; D is undetermined. The CDR3 loop spans 13 amino acids. The germline gives CDR1 SGHDN, CDR2 FVKESK. V was trimmed by 0 bases and J by 7 bases, leaving 7 bases between them. The CDR3 DNA reads TGTGCCAGCAGCCAAGATCGCCGGAATGAGCAGTTCTTC. Translating it yields CASSQDRRNEQFF.

This chain links TRBV5-4 with TRBJ2-3, with 8 nucleotides matching TRBD1. Germline V gives CDR1 SGHNT, CDR2 YYREEE (reference sequence). J lost 3 bases, V lost 4 bases, and 7 bases had no gene match. The CDR3 is made up of 15 amino acids. The CDR3 DNA is TGTGCCAGCAGCAGTGGACAGGGAGTGACAGATACGCAGTATTTT. Its translation: CASSSGQGVTDTQYF.

This clone was seen a few times. The J gene is TRBJ2-2, the V gene TRBV5-1; D perhaps matches TRBD2 (6 bases). The germline V and J ends were trimmed by 0 bases and 4 bases, with 10 bases remaining between them. The CDR3 spans 15 residues. Per germline, CDR1 SGHRS and CDR2 YFSETQ. DNA of the CDR3: TGCGCCAGCAGCTTGGTCGGGGGTTCCACCGGGGAGCTGTTTTTT. This sequence encodes CASSLVGGSTGELFF.

In this sample, this clone turned up a few times. This chain links TRBV19 with TRBJ1-6; 8 nucleotides match TRBD1. The J segment lost 8 bases and the V segment lost 0 bases, leaving 3 bases of the junction unmatched. The CDR3 loop spans 15 amino acids. Germline assignment: CDR1 LNHDA and CDR2 SQIVND (reference sequence). The CDR3 loop reads CASSIDRGLDSPLHF. CDR3 nucleotides: TGTGCCAGTAGTATAGACAGGGGGCTCGATTCACCCCTCCACTTT.

A few counts support this clone. This chain links TRBV19 with TRBJ2-1, with 10 bases matching TRBD2. After removal of 6 bases from V and 1 base from J, the junction contained 6 bases not matched to a gene. The V gene's germline CDR1 is LNHDA and CDR2 SQIVND (reference sequence). The CDR3 is 16 amino acids. The CDR3 loop is CASRGRAGGSYNEQFF. Here the CDR3 DNA reads TGTGCCAGTAGGGGCAGAGCGGGGGGGTCCTACAATGAGCAGTTCTTC.

This clone was observed a handful of times. V is TRBV14 and J is TRBJ2-1; 10 positions match TRBD2. Per the germline V gene, CDR1 is SGHDN and CDR2 is FVKESK. CDR3 size: 20 residues. V trimming: 4 bases; J trimming: 2 bases; junction bases outside the gene matches: 17. CDR3 sequence reads: CASSRIELAGSNKPYNEQFF. In DNA, the CDR3 is TGTGCCAGCAGCCGGATCGAACTAGCGGGGAGCAACAAACCCTACAATGAGCAGTTCTTC.

V and J are TRBV7-9 and TRBJ2-3; D ambiguous. The length of the CDR3 is 13 residues. Germline-derived CDR1 and CDR2 are SEHNR and FQNEAQ (reference sequence). The V and J ends lost 6 bases and 6 bases respectively, with 13 bases between them. The CDR3 reads CASRYNAADTQYF. The CDR3 DNA reads as TGTGCCAGCAGGTACAATGCTGCCGATACGCAGTATTTT.